The 3 T cell receptor beta chains below were found in one sample sequenced in a study of cytomegalovirus exposure and HLA in healthy donors. The PCR had 60 Vbeta and 13 Jbeta primers. This table comes from immunoSEQ multiplex PCR, and its TCRdb copy is limited to in-frame clones, with some not included. The profile shows some 150,000 clones, 77% of them singletons. The material sequenced was PBMCs. Every receptor here comes from a woman in her 30s in good health and CMV-seronegative.

The CDR3 nucleotides read TGTGCCAGTAGTATTATAGTCCTCCGTAATTCACCCCTCCACTTT. This codes for CASSIIVLRNSPLHF. The chain has TRBV19 and TRBJ1-6; no clear D gene. The germline CDR1 and CDR2 sequences are LNHDA and SQIVND (reference sequence). The V and J ends lost 3 bases and 6 bases respectively, with 12 bases between them. This CDR3 spans 15 amino acids.

The V and J genes are TRBV4-3 and TRBJ2-4, with 8 positions matching TRBD1. J gave up 9 bases and V 3 bases, and 13 bases lay outside the gene matches. The CDR3 covers 16 residues. The germline gives CDR1 LGHNA, CDR2 YSLEER. The CDR3 loop reads CASSQVLTGDQGIQYF. For the CDR3, the DNA is TGCGCCAGCAGCCAGGTACTGACAGGGGATCAGGGCATTCAGTACTTC.

The chain carries TRBV7-8 and TRBJ2-7; a weak D match, TRBD1 (5 bases). The V gene's germline CDR1 is SGHVS and CDR2 FQNEAQ. V was cut by 3 bases and J by 3 bases, with 21 bases left in between. The CDR3 covers 17 residues. CDR3 nucleotides: TGTGCCAGCAGCTTGGGGCCTGGGCCAGGCTCCCTCTACGAGCAGTACTTC. Amino acids: CASSLGPGPGSLYEQYF.